This record concerns one TCR beta chain sequence. Its antigen remains unknown. This record comes from a study of T cells in Graves' hyperthyroidism and ophthalmopathy. Study-wide context: Blood was drawn when the patient was first diagnosed and still untreated.

Study-level results: Onset of ophthalmopathy came a median approximately 6.5 months after the model predicted it.

Patients were excluded for uncontrolled infection, other autoimmune disease, pregnancy or lactation. V gave up 4 bases and J gave up 4 bases, with 23 bases separating them. The CDR3 has 17 residues. CDR1 is SGDLS and CDR2 is YYNGEE in the germline V gene. Researchers amplified the TCR beta CDR3 regions from RNA transcripts. HTBI primers were employed in a first-round RT-PCR of the TCR CDR3. Using its own MiXCR run on the multiplex PCR reads, TCRdb lists one record per CDR3 protein. The table lists about 840,000 distinct CDR3 sequences, around 38% of them singletons, with about 9% in the top ten. The V gene is TRBV9, the J gene TRBJ1-2; D unresolved. Sequencing input: blood. This sequence originates from a man between 18 and 35 years old with Graves' hyperthyroidism. Here the CDR3 DNA reads TGTGCCAGCAGCTCCCCGATTGAGCAACGCCAGAGCTATGGCTACACCTTC. Its protein product is CASSSPIEQRQSYGYTF. Based on the CDR3 plus reference TRBV9 and TRBJ1-2, the full variable domain is DSGVTQTPKHLITATGQRVTLRCSPRSGDLSVYWYQQSLDQGLQFLIQYYNGEERAKGNILERFSAQQFPDLHSELNLSSLELGDSALYFCASSSPIEQRQSYGYTFGSGTRLTVV.